This TCR beta chain was captured in a study of cytomegalovirus exposure and HLA in healthy donors. Study findings and constraints: Later analysis showed most CMV-associated TCR beta chains appearing HLA-restricted. About 87% or about 30% of the time was how often most TCR beta V segments were productive, according to an earlier analysis.

PCR primers comprised 60 Vbeta and 13 Jbeta primers. Only in-frame clones appear in the TCRdb table, and some are missing; sequencing was by immunoSEQ multiplex PCR. The data contain around 69,000 clones, about 67% of them singletons. With regard to this clone: Its target is unknown.

The CDR3 loop spans 15 amino acids. The germline V gene has CDR1 MGHRA and CDR2 YSYEKL. V dropped 4 bases and J dropped 0 bases, with 12 bases sitting between them. The donors comprised healthy bone marrow donors. The origin of this receptor is a man aged 35 to 55 in good health and CMV-seropositive. This chain uses TRBV4-1 with TRBJ2-5; D is possibly TRBD1 (6 bases). Input material: PBMCs. This CDR3 reads CASSRQQGYQETQYF. For the CDR3, the DNA is TGCGCCAGCAGCCGGCAACAGGGATACCAAGAGACCCAGTACTTC.